This T cell receptor (beta chain) was recovered during a study of CD8+ T cells in alopecia areata. About the research overall: Tofacitinib dosing lasted 6 to 18 months, which was then followed by 6 months off drug. Findings and caveats of the study: Greater clonality was observed in lesional scalp samples, especially alopecia totalis/universalis, versus normal scalp.

Sorting of CD4+ and CD8+ T cells was performed on PBMCs. A word on this clone: Antigen specificity is unknown.

Per germline, CDR1 MNHEY and CDR2 SVGAGI. This CDR3 spans 15 amino acids. V was cut by 0 bases and J by 3 bases, with 12 bases left in between. RNA was extracted and reverse transcribed into cDNA as the sequencing template. Sequencing was performed with immunoSEQ multiplex PCR; in TCRdb, only in-frame clones are kept and a portion is missing. The sample consists of 130,000 to 150,000 clones, 87% of them appearing once. J is TRBJ2-7 and V is TRBV6-5, with a possible D match to TRBD1 (6 bases). Sample: CD8+ T cells sorted from blood, taken at week 0. This clonotype was obtained from a human donor with alopecia areata. CDR3 region: CASSYSPDSYYEQYF. In DNA, the CDR3 is TGTGCCAGCAGTTACTCGCCGGACAGTTACTACGAGCAGTACTTC.